Shown below are 22 T cell receptor beta chains from a single sample sequenced in a study of identical twins. TCRdb re-analysed the 5' RACE reads in MiXCR, keeping a single row per CDR3 protein. The data hold roughly 1.6 million distinct CDR3 sequences, with 32% observed a single time. The sample comprised cord blood. The source is a newborn girl in good health.

This clonotype occurred a few times. This chain links TRBV7-9 with TRBJ2-7; no firm D call. Germline V gene sequence: CDR1 SEHNR, CDR2 FQNEAQ (reference sequence). There are 14 residues in the CDR3. V was clipped by 5 bases and J by 0 bases, with 11 bases between them. CDR3 nucleotide sequence: TGTGCCAGCAGCGCGAACTGGAGCTCCTACGAGCAGTACTTC. As protein: CASSANWSSYEQYF.

This clonotype was detected only a few times. This sequence joins TRBV11-2 and TRBJ1-2; D is uncertain. Trimming left V 0 bases short and J 2 bases short, with 13 bases between. CDR1 is SGHAT and CDR2 is FQNNGV in the germline V gene. This CDR3 has 16 residues. The CDR3 region has the DNA TGTGCCAGCAGCTTAGATCTCCGGAGCAGAAACTATGGCTACACCTTC. This gives the protein CASSLDLRSRNYGYTF.

V gene TRBV20-1 combines with J gene TRBJ2-2; TRBD1 might be the D (6 bases). CDR3 length: 15 residues. The V end was cut by 1 base, the J end by 2 bases, with 11 bases between. CDR1 and CDR2 (germline): DFQATT, SNEGSKA (reference sequence). The CDR3 DNA sequence: TGCAGTGCTAGAGGAGGGACACTTAACACCGGGGAGCTGTTTTTT. It codes for CSARGGTLNTGELFF.

The chain uses TRBV12-3 or TRBV12-4 and TRBJ1-4; TRBD1 matches 7 bases. V lost 3 bases to trimming and J lost 10 bases; unmatched junction nucleotides: 8. The length of the CDR3 is 14 residues. CDR3 sequence reads: CASSFGGTAGKLFF. The DNA for the CDR3 is TGTGCCAGCAGTTTCGGCGGGACAGCCGGAAAACTGTTTTTT.

This clonotype showed up just a few times. The CDR3 DNA reads TGTGCCAGCAGTTTGGAGCAGGGGAAGTACTTC. This encodes CASSLEQGKYF. V usage is TRBV28 and J usage is TRBJ2-5; weak D call: TRBD1 (6 bases). Germline V gives CDR1 MDHEN, CDR2 SYDVKM. V dropped 3 bases and J dropped 12 bases, with 11 bases sitting between them. This CDR3 has 11 residues.

The chain couples TRBV14 to TRBJ2-4, with 8 bases identical to TRBD2. Trimming at V came to 2 bases and at J to 3 bases, leaving 18 bases not matched to a gene. Germline V gene lookup returns CDR1 SGHDN and CDR2 FVKESK. CDR3 size: 20 residues. CDR3 in amino acids: CASSQKGGLAGSLGKNIQYF. The CDR3 DNA follows: TGTGCCAGCAGCCAAAAAGGAGGACTAGCAGGGTCCCTAGGCAAAAACATTCAGTACTTC.

The V and J genes are TRBV29-1 and TRBJ2-1; D is undetermined. V lost 0 bases and J lost 8, with 11 bases in between. The CDR3 sequence is 13 residues long. CDR1 SQVTM and CDR2 ANQGSEA come from the germline V gene. The CDR3, as DNA: TGCAGCGTTGAAGATCCGTACGGCCATGAGCAGTTCTTC. Translating gives CSVEDPYGHEQFF.

The chain couples TRBV24-1 to TRBJ2-3; the match to TRBD1 covers 9 bases. This CDR3 is built from 13 residues. CDR1 and CDR2 from the germline V gene are KGHDR and SFDVKD. The V gene end was trimmed by 8 bases and the J gene end by 6 bases; junction bases not matched to a gene: 5. The CDR3 DNA sequence: TGTGCCACCACCCTAGACAGGGGGGATACGCAGTATTTT. Its protein is CATTLDRGDTQYF.

The rearrangement joins TRBV6-5 to TRBJ1-1, with 9 bases identical to TRBD1. CDR1 and CDR2 from the germline V gene are MNHEY and SVGAGI. J was trimmed by 6 bases and V by 6 bases; bases with no gene match: 8. This CDR3 is 14 amino acids long. This chain's CDR3 is CASSPGTGLSEAFF. The CDR3 region has the DNA TGTGCCAGCAGCCCGGGGACAGGGCTATCTGAAGCTTTCTTT.

The chain recombines TRBV5-8 with TRBJ2-3, with D possibly called TRBD1 or TRBD2 (5 bases each). The V end lost 1 base, the J end lost 4 bases, and 7 bases lay between the germline ends. The germline gives CDR1 SGHTS, CDR2 YDEGEE. This CDR3 is built from 13 residues. The CDR3 DNA follows: TGTGCCAGCAGCTTGCGGGACCCAGATACGCAGTATTTT. Translating it yields CASSLRDPDTQYF.

J is TRBJ2-7 and V is TRBV5-1; weak D call: TRBD1 (6 bases). The CDR3 loop spans 15 amino acids. V lost 5 bases and J lost 0, with 15 bases in between. Germline lookup yields CDR1 SGHRS and CDR2 YFSETQ. CDR3 coding DNA: TGCGCCAGCAGACGGACAGCTCTATTCTCCTACGAGCAGTACTTC. It encodes CASRRTALFSYEQYF.

The chain uses TRBV6-1 and TRBJ2-2; TRBD2 matches 10 bases. Germline loops: CDR1 MNHNS, CDR2 SASEGT. J lost 4 bases, V lost 6 bases, and 11 bases had no gene match. This CDR3 contains 17 residues. The CDR3 coding sequence is TGTGCCAGCAGGCCTAGCGGGAGTACGGGTATCACCGGGGAGCTGTTTTTT. Encoded protein: CASRPSGSTGITGELFF.

This clonotype was detected once. At one end the junction does not follow the germline gene, possibly because of a read error. The V call is TRBV11-3, the J call TRBJ2-7; D unresolved. The tail of the sequence fits TRBJ2-5 better, so the J call may be wrong. This CDR3 comprises 13 residues. The germline gives CDR1 SGHNT, CDR2 YENEEA. CDR3 loop: CTSSFGLQETQYF. The CDR3 DNA reads TGTACCAGCAGCTTTGGGTTACAGGAGACCCAGTACTTC.

The chain uses TRBV4-1 and TRBJ1-1; D gene unclear. Germline V gene sequence: CDR1 MGHRA, CDR2 YSYEKL. The CDR3 totals 13 residues. Trimming removed 0 bases at V and 4 bases at J, with 6 bases between. CDR3 nucleotide sequence: TGCGCCAGCAGCCAAGAGGAGTCCACTGAAGCTTTCTTT. Translated: CASSQEESTEAFF.

This chain joins TRBV11-3 and TRBJ2-1, with 9 bases lining up with TRBD2. CDR1 and CDR2 from the germline V gene are SGHNT and YENEEA. V lost 4 bases to trimming and J lost 9 bases; unmatched junction nucleotides: 7. This CDR3 region has 14 residues. The CDR3 sequence: CASSSPTSGLEQFF. The CDR3 DNA follows: TGTGCCAGCAGCTCACCTACTAGCGGGCTTGAGCAGTTCTTC.

A word on this clonotype: This CDR3 is missing its conserved last phenylalanine or tryptophan, likely due to a read error. The CDR3: CASSLEGGRGTDTQYN. The CDR3 nucleotides are TGCGCCAGCAGCTTGGAAGGGGGACGAGGCACAGATACGCAGTATAAT. The chain joins TRBV5-1 to TRBJ2-3; D possibly corresponds to TRBD1 (6 bases). V gave up 0 bases and J gave up 1 base, with 12 bases separating them. This CDR3 is 16 amino acids long. Looked up from germline, CDR1 is SGHRS and CDR2 is YFSETQ.

The rearrangement joins TRBV7-8 to TRBJ2-1; 7 positions agree with TRBD2. The length of the CDR3 is 15 residues. The V segment lost 4 bases and the J segment 5 bases; nucleotides outside the gene matches: 8. Germline V lookup: CDR1 SGHVS, CDR2 FQNEAQ. CDR3 sequence reads: CASSSIAGLNNEQFF. CDR3 DNA: TGTGCCAGCAGCTCCATAGCGGGCTTGAACAATGAGCAGTTCTTC.

The gene calls are TRBV12-3 or TRBV12-4 and TRBJ2-2; no reliable D call. Trimming pared 10 bases from V and 0 bases from J, leaving 12 bases between. The CDR3 runs to 14 residues. The CDR3: CATFSFANTGELFF. The DNA of the CDR3 is TGTGCCACTTTCTCTTTCGCGAACACCGGGGAGCTGTTTTTT.

Notes on this clonotype: A much larger clone sits a single nucleotide away, making a read error possible. The chain employs TRBV28 and TRBJ2-6, with TRBD1 identical over 7 bases. This CDR3 contains 18 residues. Germline V gene data show CDR1 as MDHEN and CDR2 as SYDVKM. Here the CDR3 reads CAGSLGTVVNSGANVLTF. DNA for the CDR3: TGTGCCGGCAGTTTAGGGACAGTCGTCAACTCTGGGGCCAACGTCCTGACTTTC.

The genes are TRBV2 and TRBJ2-6; a possible D gene is TRBD2 (5 bases). This CDR3 spans 12 amino acids. CDR1 is SNHLY, CDR2 FYNNEI, per germline. The V end was cut by 0 bases, the J end by 14 bases, with 8 bases between. In DNA form, the CDR3 reads TGTGCCAGCAGTGAAGCGAGGGCCTTCCTGACTTTC. Translation: CASSEARAFLTF.

The J gene is TRBJ2-3, the V gene TRBV12-3 or TRBV12-4; the D is unclear. The V end was cut by 5 bases, the J end by 15 bases, with 18 bases between. This CDR3 is built from 12 residues. The CDR3 bases are TGTGCCAGCAGTGAGAGCACAGATACGGAATATTTT. It yields the protein CASSESTDTEYF.

The chain is built from TRBV28 and TRBJ2-1, with D perhaps TRBD1 or TRBD2 (5 bases each). Trimming shortened V by 7 bases and J by 6 bases, and 19 bases separated the two germline ends. The CDR3 runs to 15 residues. Germline CDR1 is MDHEN and CDR2 is SYDVKM. CDR3 nucleotide sequence: TGTGCCAGCAATATGAGGCTGGGACCCTTCAATGAGCAGTTCTTC. It specifies CASNMRLGPFNEQFF.